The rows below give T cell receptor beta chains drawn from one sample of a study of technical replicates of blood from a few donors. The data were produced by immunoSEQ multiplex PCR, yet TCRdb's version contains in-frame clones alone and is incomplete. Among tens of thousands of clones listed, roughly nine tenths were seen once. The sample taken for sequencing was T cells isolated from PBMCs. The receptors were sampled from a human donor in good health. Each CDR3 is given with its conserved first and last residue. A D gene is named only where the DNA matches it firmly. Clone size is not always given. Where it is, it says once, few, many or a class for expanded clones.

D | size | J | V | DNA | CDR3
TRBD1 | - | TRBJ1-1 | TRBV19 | TGTGCCAGTAGTATAGAGGGACAGCGGACTGAAGCTTTCTTT | CASSIEGQRTEAFF
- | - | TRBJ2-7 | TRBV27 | TGTGCCAGCAGTCCGCGCGACAGGTCCTACGAGCAGTACTTC | CASSPRDRSYEQYF
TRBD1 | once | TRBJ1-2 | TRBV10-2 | TGCGCCAGCAGGGATCCGATGAGACAGGGGCTTAACTATGGCTACACCTTC | CASRDPMRQGLNYGYTF
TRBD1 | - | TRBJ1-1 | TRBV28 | TGTGCCAGCAGTTTACGGACAGGGGGCCTCGCGGGGACTGAAGCTTTCTTT | CASSLRTGGLAGTEAFF
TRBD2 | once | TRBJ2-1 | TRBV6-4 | TGTGCCAGGGCGGAGAGTTCCGGGACTAGCGGGATGACGGATGAGCAGTTCTTC | CARAESSGTSGMTDEQFF
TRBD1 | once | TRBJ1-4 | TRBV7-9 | TGTGCCAGCAGCCAGCGAGCACAGGGGATGGGGGAAAAACTGTTTTTT | CASSQRAQGMGEKLFF
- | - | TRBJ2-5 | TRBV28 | TGTGCCAGCAGTTCGGGCCAAGAGACCCAGTACTTC | CASSSGQETQYF
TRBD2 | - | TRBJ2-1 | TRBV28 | TGTGCCAGCAGCAGCGGGAGGGCCGATGAGCAGTTCTTC | CASSSGRADEQFF
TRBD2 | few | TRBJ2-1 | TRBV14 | TGTGCCAGCAGCCAAGGGAGCGGGAGCTCGTTCTTC | CASSQGSGSSFF
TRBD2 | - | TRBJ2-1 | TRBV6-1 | TGTGCCAGCAGTGGCAGACTAGCGGGCCTACGTGGCGATGAGCAGTTCTTC | CASSGRLAGLRGDEQFF
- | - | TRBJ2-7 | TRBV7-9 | TGTGCCAGCAGCAGCCCTCTCTTTCGCGAGCAGTACTTC | CASSSPLFREQYF
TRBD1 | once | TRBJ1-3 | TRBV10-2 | TGCGCCAGCACTTCAGGGGGTTCAGATGGAAACACCATATATTTT | CASTSGGSDGNTIYF
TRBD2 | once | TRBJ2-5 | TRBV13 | TGTGCCAGCAGCTCCGGGGGGGGCCTGTACCAAGAGACCCAGTACTTC | CASSSGGGLYQETQYF
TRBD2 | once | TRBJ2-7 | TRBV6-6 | TGTGCCAGCAGGAGACTAGCGGCCAACTCCTACGAGCAGTACTTC | CASRRLAANSYEQYF
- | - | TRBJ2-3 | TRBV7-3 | TGTGCCAGCAGCTTAAGGCCTAGCACAGATACGCAGTATTTT | CASSLRPSTDTQYF
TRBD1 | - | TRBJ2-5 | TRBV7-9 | TGTGCCAGCAGCCTGTTTAACGAGGGACAGGGGGGAGAGACCCAGTACTTC | CASSLFNEGQGGETQYF
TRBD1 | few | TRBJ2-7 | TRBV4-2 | TGTGCCAGCAGCTTCCGGGACAGCCGCGATTCAACCTACGAGCAGTACTTC | CASSFRDSRDSTYEQYF
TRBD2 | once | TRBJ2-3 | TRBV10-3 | TGTGCCATCAGTCTAGCGGAGGACACAGATACGCAGTATTTT | CAISLAEDTDTQYF
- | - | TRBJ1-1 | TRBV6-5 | TGTGCCAGCAGTTACGACAGATTAAAGGCTTTCTTT | CASSYDRLKAFF
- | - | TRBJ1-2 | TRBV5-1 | TGCGCCAGCAGCAGAAACGTCGGGAGCGAGTATGGCTACACCTTC | CASSRNVGSEYGYTF
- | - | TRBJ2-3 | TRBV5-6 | TGTGCCAGCAGCTTGGGGGGCAGAACGGATACGCAGTATTTT | CASSLGGRTDTQYF
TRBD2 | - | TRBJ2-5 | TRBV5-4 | TGTGCCAGCAGCTCCGGGACTAGCGGGAGAGGGGGGGAGACCCAGTACTTC | CASSSGTSGRGGETQYF
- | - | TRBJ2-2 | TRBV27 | TGTGCCAGCAGTTTCTATAGGAACACCGGGGAGCTGTTTTTT | CASSFYRNTGELFF
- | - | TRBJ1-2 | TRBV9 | TGTGCCAGCTCGGTGGAACAGGGTTATGGCTACACCTTC | CASSVEQGYGYTF
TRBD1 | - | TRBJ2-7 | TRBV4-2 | TGTGCCAGCAGCCAAGGGACAGGGGGGACCTACGAGCAGTACTTC | CASSQGTGGTYEQYF
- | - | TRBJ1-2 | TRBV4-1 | TGCGCCAGCAGCCAAACAGGGAGGGGGGGCTACACCTTC | CASSQTGRGGYTF
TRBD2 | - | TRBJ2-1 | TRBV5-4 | TGTGCCAGCAGCTTGGGGGAGGGCTCCTACAATGAGCAGTTCTTC | CASSLGEGSYNEQFF
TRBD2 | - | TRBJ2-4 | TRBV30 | TGTGCCTGGAGAGCATTTAGCGGGCATCTAAGAAACATTCAGTACTTC | CAWRAFSGHLRNIQYF
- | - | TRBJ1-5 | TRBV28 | TGTGCCAGCAGAACTGGGGGGAATCAGCCCCAGCATTTT | CASRTGGNQPQHF
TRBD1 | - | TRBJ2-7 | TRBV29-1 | TGCAGCGCAACCGACAGGGACACCTACGAGCAGTACTTC | CSATDRDTYEQYF
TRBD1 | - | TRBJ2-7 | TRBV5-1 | TGCGCCAGCAGCTCTGGACAGGTCCTCTCCTACGAGCAGTACTTC | CASSSGQVLSYEQYF
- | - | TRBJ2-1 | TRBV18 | TGTGCCAGCTCACCGGTCGGTTTCAATGAGCAGTTCTTC | CASSPVGFNEQFF
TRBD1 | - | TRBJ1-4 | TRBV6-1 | TGTGCCAGCAGGACAGGGGGTACTAATGAAAAACTGTTTTTT | CASRTGGTNEKLFF
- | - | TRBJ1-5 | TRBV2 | TGTGCCAGCAGTGAAGGCTTCTATAGCAATCAGCCCCAGCATTTT | CASSEGFYSNQPQHF
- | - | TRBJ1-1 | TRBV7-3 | TGTGCCAGCAGCTTACAGGGGCAGGGGGCTTTCTTT | CASSLQGQGAFF
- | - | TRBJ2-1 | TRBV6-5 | TGTGCCACTCAAACTTCCCTCTCCTACAATGAGCAGTTCTTC | CATQTSLSYNEQFF
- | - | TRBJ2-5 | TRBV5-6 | TGTGCCAGCAGCGAATCCAGTCAGACCCAGTACTTC | CASSESSQTQYF
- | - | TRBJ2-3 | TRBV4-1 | TGCGCCAGCAGCCATGCCGCTAGCTGGGGTAACACAGATACGCAGTATTTT | CASSHAASWGNTDTQYF
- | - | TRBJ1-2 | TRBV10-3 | TGTGCCATCAAGTGGACAGATAACTATGGCTACACCTTC | CAIKWTDNYGYTF
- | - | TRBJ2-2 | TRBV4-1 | TGCGCCAGCAGCATTCGGACACACACCGGGGAGCTGTTTTTT | CASSIRTHTGELFF
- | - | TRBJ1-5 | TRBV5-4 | TGTGCCAGCAGCCTTGACAGAAATCAGCCCCAGCATTTT | CASSLDRNQPQHF
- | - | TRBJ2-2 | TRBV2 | TGTGCCAGCAGTGCGGCCGTCGGGGATCAGAACACCGGGGAGCTGTTTTTT | CASSAAVGDQNTGELFF
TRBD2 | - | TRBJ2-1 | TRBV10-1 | TGCGCCAGCAGTCCCTATGGGGGACTAGTAATCTATGAGCAGTTCTTC | CASSPYGGLVIYEQFF
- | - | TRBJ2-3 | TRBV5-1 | TGCGCCAGCAGCTCTCGACAGGGCACAGATACGCAGTATTTT | CASSSRQGTDTQYF
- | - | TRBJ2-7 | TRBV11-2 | TGTGCCAGCAGCTTTGGCTGGCGACAGCGTCCCTCCTACGAGCAGTACTTC | CASSFGWRQRPSYEQYF
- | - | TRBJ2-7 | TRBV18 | TGTGCCAGCTCATACCAGGCCCCCTACGAGCAGTACTTC | CASSYQAPYEQYF
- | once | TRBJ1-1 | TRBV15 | TGTGCCACCAGCAGACCAGCAAACAGAATGAACACTGAAGCTTTCTTT | CATSRPANRMNTEAFF
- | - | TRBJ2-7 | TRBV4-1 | TGCGCCAGCAGCCAAGATCCTCTCTCCTACGAGCAGTACTTC | CASSQDPLSYEQYF
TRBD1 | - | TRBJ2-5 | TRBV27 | TGTGCCAGCAGTTTAAACAGGGGCCAAGAGACCCAGTACTTC | CASSLNRGQETQYF
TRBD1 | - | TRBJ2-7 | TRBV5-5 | TGTGCCAGCAGCCAGGACAGGTACGAGCAGTACTTC | CASSQDRYEQYF
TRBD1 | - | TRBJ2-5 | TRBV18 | TGTGCCAGCTCACCAACAGGGGGCAGGGAGACCCAGTACTTC | CASSPTGGRETQYF
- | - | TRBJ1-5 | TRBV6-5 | TGTGCCAGCAGTTACTCAGGGGTAGGCAATCAGCCCCAGCATTTT | CASSYSGVGNQPQHF
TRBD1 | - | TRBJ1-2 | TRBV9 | TGTGCCAGCAGCGTACCAGACAGGGGAGATGGCTACACCTTC | CASSVPDRGDGYTF
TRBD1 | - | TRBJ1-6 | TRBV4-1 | TGCGCCAGCAGCCAAGTGTTAGTACGGGGACAGGGGCTCCGAGGATATAATTCACCCCTCCACTTT | CASSQVLVRGQGLRGYNSPLHF
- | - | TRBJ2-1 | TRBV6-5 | TGTGCCAGCAGACTAGCTAGTGAGCAGTTCTTC | CASRLASEQFF
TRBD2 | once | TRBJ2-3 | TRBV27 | TGTGCCAGCAGCGGGACTAGCGGAGGTCTTTGGGGGTCAGATACGCAGTATTTT | CASSGTSGGLWGSDTQYF
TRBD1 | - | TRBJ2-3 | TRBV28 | TGTGCCAGCAGTTTAGTGGACAGGGAAACAGATACGCAGTATTTT | CASSLVDRETDTQYF
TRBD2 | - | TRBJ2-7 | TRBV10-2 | TGCGCCAGCAGTCTTCCGGGACTAGGGACTTACGAGCAGTACTTC | CASSLPGLGTYEQYF
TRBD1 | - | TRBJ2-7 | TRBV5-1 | TGCGCCAGCAGCCCAAGGACAGGGGTGGTAACCTACGAGCAGTACTTC | CASSPRTGVVTYEQYF
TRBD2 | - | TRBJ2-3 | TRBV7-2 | TGTGCCAGCAGATGGGGGGGTACAGATACGCAGTATTTT | CASRWGGTDTQYF